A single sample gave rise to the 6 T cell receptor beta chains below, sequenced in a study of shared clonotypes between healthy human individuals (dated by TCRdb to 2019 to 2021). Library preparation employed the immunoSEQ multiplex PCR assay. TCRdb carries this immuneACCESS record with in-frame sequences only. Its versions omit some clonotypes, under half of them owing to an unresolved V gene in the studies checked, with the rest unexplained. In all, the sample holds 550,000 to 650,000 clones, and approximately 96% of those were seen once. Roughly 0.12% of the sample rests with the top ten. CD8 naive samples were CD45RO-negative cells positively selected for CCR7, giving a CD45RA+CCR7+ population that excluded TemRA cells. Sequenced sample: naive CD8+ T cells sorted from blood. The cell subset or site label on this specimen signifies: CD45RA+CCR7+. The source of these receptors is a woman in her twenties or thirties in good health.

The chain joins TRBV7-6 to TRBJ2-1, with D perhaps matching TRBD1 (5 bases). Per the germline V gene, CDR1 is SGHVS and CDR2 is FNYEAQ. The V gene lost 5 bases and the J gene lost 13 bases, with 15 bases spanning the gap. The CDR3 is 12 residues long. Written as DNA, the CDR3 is TGTGCCAGCAGCCGCGAGACAGAACGACAGTTCTTC. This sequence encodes CASSRETERQFF. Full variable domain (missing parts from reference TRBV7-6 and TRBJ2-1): GAGVSQSPRYKVTKRGQDVALRCDPISGHVSLYWYRQALGQGPEFLTYFNYEAQQDKSGLPNDRFSAERPEGSISTLTIQRTEQRDSAMYRCASSRETERQFFGPGTRLTVL.

The CDR3 nucleotides read TGTGCCAGCACCTTAGCGGGATTGGAGACCCAGTACTTC. This sequence encodes CASTLAGLETQYF. V gene TRBV28 combines with J gene TRBJ2-5; the match to TRBD2 covers 8 bases. Germline loops: CDR1 MDHEN, CDR2 SYDVKM. The CDR3 runs 13 residues. Trimming cost V 7 bases and J 5 bases; bases outside gene matches: 6.

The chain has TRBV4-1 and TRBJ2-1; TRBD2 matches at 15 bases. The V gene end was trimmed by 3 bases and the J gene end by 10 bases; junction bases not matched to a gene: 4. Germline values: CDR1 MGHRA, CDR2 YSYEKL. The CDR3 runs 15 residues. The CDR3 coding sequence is TGCGCCAGCAGCCAGGGACTAGCGGGAGGTCGGGAGCAGTTCTTC. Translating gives CASSQGLAGGREQFF.

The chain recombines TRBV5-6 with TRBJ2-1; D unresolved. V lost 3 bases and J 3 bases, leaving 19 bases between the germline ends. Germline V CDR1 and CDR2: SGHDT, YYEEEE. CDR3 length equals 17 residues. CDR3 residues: CASSSPAHTPVYNEQFF. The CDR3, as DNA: TGTGCCAGCAGCTCCCCCGCCCATACGCCGGTCTACAATGAGCAGTTCTTC. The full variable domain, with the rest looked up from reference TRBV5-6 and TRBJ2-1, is DAGVTQSPTHLIKTRGQQVTLRCSPKSGHDTVSWYQQALGQGPQFIFQYYEEEERQRGNFPDRFSGHQFPNYSSELNVNALLLGDSALYLCASSSPAHTPVYNEQFFGPGTRLTVL.

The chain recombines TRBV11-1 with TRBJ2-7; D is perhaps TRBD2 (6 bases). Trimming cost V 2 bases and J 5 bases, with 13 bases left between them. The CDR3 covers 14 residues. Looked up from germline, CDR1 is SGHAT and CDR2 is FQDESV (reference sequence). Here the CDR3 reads CASSLLGGSHEQYF. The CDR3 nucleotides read TGTGCCAGCAGCTTACTAGGAGGGAGCCACGAGCAGTACTTC.

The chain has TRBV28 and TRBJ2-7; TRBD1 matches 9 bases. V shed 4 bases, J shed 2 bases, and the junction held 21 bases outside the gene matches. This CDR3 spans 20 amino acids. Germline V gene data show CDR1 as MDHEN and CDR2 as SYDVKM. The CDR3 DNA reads TGTGCCAGCAGTTCGGGGACCGTGGGACAGGGTCGGGAGCCCCCCTACGAGCAGTACTTC. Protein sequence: CASSSGTVGQGREPPYEQYF.